The 16 T cell receptor beta chains below come from one sample, sequenced in a study of CXCR3-negative and CXCR3-positive naive CD8 T cells. cDNA libraries for TRB were generated by 5' RACE incorporating UMI labels. TCRdb re-analyzed the 5' RACE reads; it lists each CDR3 protein once, without DNA. The table lists around 45,000 distinct CDR3 sequences. Sequenced: naive CXCR3- CD8+ T cells from blood. Subset defined: CD45RO-CCR7+CD27+CD95- naive CD8+ T cells lacking CXCR3 (TNR3-). These receptors all come from a human donor in good health. Some clones in this sample may be carry-over from other donors' samples.

V and J are TRBV4-1 and TRBJ2-7. Germline V gives CDR1 MGHRA, CDR2 YSYEKL. The CDR3 runs 14 residues. The CDR3 reads CASSQVKASYEQYF.

The V gene is TRBV4-3, the J gene TRBJ1-3; lacking DNA, the TRBD1 call made by TCRdb goes unchecked. The length of the CDR3 is 15 residues. CDR1 is LGHNA, CDR2 YSLEER, per germline. The CDR3 sequence is CASGDPATPGNTIYF.

This chain links TRBV29-1 with TRBJ1-2. This CDR3 contains 13 residues. Germline V gene data show CDR1 as SQVTM and CDR2 as ANQGSEA. The CDR3: CSVEAVPNYGYTF.

This chain uses TRBV10-3 with TRBJ1-5. The CDR3 runs to 14 residues. CDR1 and CDR2 from the germline V gene are ENHRY and SYGVKD. CDR3 region: CAISNWGRNQPQHF.

The CDR3 loop reads CASSLVGFGETQYF. The J gene is TRBJ2-5, the V gene TRBV7-8. The CDR3 sequence is 14 residues long. Germline-derived CDR1 and CDR2 are SGHVS and FQNEAQ.

The chain joins TRBV2 to TRBJ1-2; as DNA is missing, the TRBD1 call by TCRdb cannot be tested. The CDR3 spans 15 residues. The germline V gene has CDR1 SNHLY and CDR2 FYNNEI. The CDR3 region is CASSGPWTEVDGYTF.

The rearrangement links TRBV29-1 to TRBJ2-1; checking the TCRdb D call of TRBD2 is not possible without DNA. CDR1 is SQVTM, CDR2 ANQGSEA, per germline. The length of the CDR3 is 15 residues. The CDR3 region is CSVEDQRERRYEQFF.

The CDR3 is CASSPDTASYEQYF. The genes are TRBV28 and TRBJ2-7. CDR1 MDHEN and CDR2 SYDVKM come from the germline V gene. The CDR3 is 14 residues long. Full variable domain (remainder filled in from reference TRBV28 and TRBJ2-7): DVKVTQSSRYLVKRTGEKVFLECVQDMDHENMFWYRQDPGLGLRLIYFSYDVKMKEKGDIPEGYSVSREKKERFSLILESASTNQTSMYLCASSPDTASYEQYFGPGTRLTVT.

The rearrangement links TRBV12-3 or TRBV12-4 to TRBJ2-1; TCRdb indicates TRBD1, and absent DNA this call remains unverified. The CDR3 has 18 residues. CDR3 residues: CASSFFSSQGIQAYEQFF.

This chain joins TRBV7-6 and TRBJ2-6; TCRdb calls TRBD1, which cannot be checked without DNA. Germline CDR1 reads SGHVS; CDR2 reads FNYEAQ. This CDR3 is 17 amino acids long. The CDR3 region is CASSRDGGSSGANVLTF.

This chain connects TRBV7-9 to TRBJ2-7. The CDR3 length is 12 residues. Germline loops: CDR1 SEHNR, CDR2 FQNEAQ (reference sequence). The CDR3 here is CASSLESYEQYF.

The gene calls are TRBV4-3 and TRBJ2-7; TCRdb indicates TRBD1, and absent DNA this call remains unverified. Germline CDR1 and CDR2: LGHNA and YSLEER. The CDR3 totals 15 residues. The CDR3 reads CASSQDQGRGNEQYF.

The chain carries TRBV20-1 and TRBJ2-4; TCRdb calls TRBD1, which cannot be checked without DNA. The CDR3 is 15 residues long. The germline V gene has CDR1 DFQATT and CDR2 SNEGSKA (reference sequence). This chain's CDR3 is CSAAETRDRGHIQYF.

This chain uses TRBV4-3 with TRBJ2-1. The CDR3 extends over 17 amino acids. Germline loops: CDR1 LGHNA, CDR2 YSLEER. CDR3 loop: CASSQLPRDSSYNEQFF.

V and J are TRBV9 and TRBJ1-1. The CDR3 is 15 amino acids. From germline, CDR1 is SGDLS and CDR2 YYNGEE. The CDR3 reads CASSVEPRRDTEAFF.

The V gene is TRBV10-3, the J gene TRBJ2-3; no DNA is available, so the TRBD2 call from TCRdb remains unchecked. This CDR3 spans 16 amino acids. CDR1 is ENHRY and CDR2 is SYGVKD in the germline V gene. The CDR3: CAISDGSGGVTDTQYF.